Shown below are 18 T cell receptor beta chains from a single sample sequenced in a study of blood T cell repertoires in COVID-19. TCRdb's table, derived via immunoSEQ multiplex PCR, lists solely in-frame clones and lacks some. Of some 29,000 clones in the sample, approximately 90% were seen once. The sequenced material came from peripheral blood. These receptors were collected from a human donor in a cohort sampled during active COVID-19.

The chain is built from TRBV7-8 and TRBJ2-2, with 7 bases that match TRBD2. Germline V lookup: CDR1 SGHVS, CDR2 FQNEAQ. This CDR3 is built from 16 residues. Trimming cost V 5 bases and J 6 bases; bases outside gene matches: 12. The CDR3 DNA follows: TGTGCCAGCAGCCCTCGCAGCGGGGTTGGTTCCGGGGAGCTGTTTTTT. It encodes CASSPRSGVGSGELFF.

The chain has TRBV7-2 and TRBJ2-3, with no clear D. Trimming took off 0 bases at V and 6 bases at J, with 10 bases between the two ends. The CDR3 has 14 residues. Germline CDR1 reads SGHTA; CDR2 reads FQGNSA. The CDR3 here is CASSLAGSVDTQYF. CDR3 sequence (DNA): TGTGCCAGCAGCTTAGCTGGTAGTGTGGATACGCAGTATTTT.

This rearrangement joins TRBV6-6 to TRBJ1-1; TRBD1 is a possible D gene (5 bases). Per the germline V gene, CDR1 is MNHNY and CDR2 is SVGAGI (reference sequence). V was shortened by 6 bases and J by 4 bases, with 9 bases between the two germline ends. The CDR3 loop spans 12 amino acids. CDR3: CASRGVGTEAFF. CDR3 coding DNA: TGTGCCAGCAGAGGGGTCGGCACTGAAGCTTTCTTT.

The chain carries TRBV2 and TRBJ2-1; 10 bases fit TRBD1. Trimming removed 1 base from V and 7 bases from J; junction bases left unmatched: 4. This CDR3 has 15 residues. Germline values: CDR1 SNHLY, CDR2 FYNNEI. CDR3 DNA: TGTGCCAGCAGTGAAGGACAGGGGGCCCGGAATGAGCAGTTCTTC. Its translation is CASSEGQGARNEQFF.

This chain connects TRBV9 to TRBJ2-2; D is possibly TRBD1 (5 bases). The CDR3 is 15 amino acids. CDR1 is SGDLS and CDR2 is YYNGEE in the germline V gene. V lost 0 bases and J lost 8, with 14 bases in between. The CDR3 coding sequence is TGTGCCAGCAGCGTAGACCCCCAGGGAAGGGGGGAGCTGTTTTTT. As protein: CASSVDPQGRGELFF.

This chain uses TRBV4-1 with TRBJ1-1; D call uncertain. Germline CDR1 reads MGHRA; CDR2 reads YSYEKL. Trimming removed 2 bases at V and 0 bases at J, with 4 bases between. The CDR3 totals 13 residues. CDR3 sequence reads: CASSQNMNTEAFF. The CDR3 nucleotides read TGCGCCAGCAGCCAAAACATGAACACTGAAGCTTTCTTT.

The J gene is TRBJ2-2, the V gene TRBV27; D is unresolved. The CDR3 runs to 14 residues. Germline lookup yields CDR1 MNHEY and CDR2 SMNVEV (reference sequence). V lost 2 bases and J 7 bases, leaving 11 bases between the germline ends. CDR3 loop: CASSLGQEIGELFF. Written as DNA, the CDR3 is TGTGCCAGCAGTTTAGGCCAGGAAATCGGGGAGCTGTTTTTT.

This clone was picked up a small number of times. DNA for the CDR3: TGTGCCAGTAGTCCGTCCCGGGACAGGGGGACTAATGAAAAACTGTTTTTT. Its protein product is CASSPSRDRGTNEKLFF. V usage is TRBV19 and J usage is TRBJ1-4, with 11 bases matching TRBD1. The CDR3 is 17 residues long. Per the germline V gene, CDR1 is LNHDA and CDR2 is SQIVND (reference sequence). With 5 bases clipped from V and 2 bases from J, the junction kept 7 bases outside the gene matches.

This chain connects TRBV16 to TRBJ2-7, with D possibly TRBD1 on 5 matching bases. The germline V and J ends were trimmed by 2 bases and 9 bases, with 14 bases remaining between them. In germline, CDR1 is KGHSY, CDR2 FQNENV. The CDR3 has 13 residues. In nucleotides, the CDR3 is TGTGCCAGCAGCCAAGATCTCGACAGACGGCAGTACTTC. This codes for CASSQDLDRRQYF.

This clone was seen a handful of times. This chain links TRBV28 with TRBJ2-7, with D unclear. The CDR3 extends over 13 amino acids. Germline values: CDR1 MDHEN, CDR2 SYDVKM. Trimming cost V 7 bases and J 0 bases, with 10 bases left between them. For the CDR3, the DNA is TGTGCCAGCAATTCGGTCTCCTCCTACGAGCAGTACTTC. The encoded protein is CASNSVSSYEQYF.

V and J are TRBV11-2 and TRBJ2-7; 8 bases are shared with TRBD1. CDR1 and CDR2 from the germline V gene are SGHAT and FQNNGV. This CDR3 contains 14 residues. V shed 1 base, J shed 3 bases, and the junction held 2 bases outside the gene matches. The CDR3 sequence: CASSLGTGGYEQYF. The CDR3 nucleotides are TGTGCCAGCAGCTTAGGTACAGGGGGCTACGAGCAGTACTTC.

J is TRBJ2-5 and V is TRBV6-5; 9 nucleotides match TRBD1. V was clipped by 4 bases and J by 3 bases; unmatched bases: 3. Germline V gives CDR1 MNHEY, CDR2 SVGAGI. The CDR3 is made up of 14 amino acids. CDR3 nucleotides: TGTGCCAGCAGTTCACAGGGGGCTAAAGAGACCCAGTACTTC. This gives the protein CASSSQGAKETQYF.

The chain couples TRBV4-1 to TRBJ1-1; no clear D. The CDR3 extends over 13 amino acids. Trimming cost V 0 bases and J 10 bases, with 12 bases left between them. From germline, CDR1 is MGHRA and CDR2 YSYEKL. CDR3 DNA sequence: TGCGCCAGCAGCCAAGAGCACGGCGAGGGAGCTTTCTTT. Residues: CASSQEHGEGAFF.

The chain uses TRBV5-1 and TRBJ1-2; weak D call: TRBD1 (5 bases). CDR1 and CDR2 from the germline V gene are SGHRS and YFSETQ. This CDR3 has 15 amino acids. The V end lost 2 bases, the J end lost 3 bases, and 14 bases lay between the germline ends. The CDR3: CASSFGQGYDYGYTF. CDR3 coding DNA: TGCGCCAGCAGCTTCGGGCAGGGTTATGACTATGGCTACACCTTC.

The gene calls are TRBV5-4 and TRBJ2-1; TRBD2 aligns across 7 bases. The CDR3 runs 15 residues. Germline values: CDR1 SGHNT, CDR2 YYREEE (reference sequence). J gave up 2 bases and V 0 bases, and 2 bases lay outside the gene matches. CDR3 amino acids: CASSLEGTTYNEQFF. The CDR3 coding sequence is TGTGCCAGCAGCTTGGAAGGGACTACCTACAATGAGCAGTTCTTC.

The chain uses TRBV6-5 and TRBJ2-2; 9 nucleotides agree with TRBD2. The CDR3 covers 15 residues. Per germline, CDR1 MNHEY and CDR2 SVGAGI. The V gene end was trimmed by 4 bases and the J gene end by 4 bases; junction bases not matched to a gene: 4. The DNA of the CDR3 is TGTGCCAGCAGTTCCAGCGGGGGGATCACCGGGGAGCTGTTTTTT. Its protein product is CASSSSGGITGELFF.

The chain is built from TRBV29-1 and TRBJ2-1, with 7 positions matching TRBD1. There are 11 residues in the CDR3. Germline CDR1 SQVTM, CDR2 ANQGSEA. With 7 bases clipped from V and 6 bases from J, the junction kept 3 bases outside the gene matches. CDR3 DNA: TGCAGCGCTAACAGGGGCAATGAGCAGTTCTTC. Protein: CSANRGNEQFF.

This clone has a single count. The V call is TRBV27, the J call TRBJ2-3; 13 nucleotides align to TRBD2. The CDR3 consists of 15 residues. J gave up 5 bases and V 3 bases, and 2 bases lay outside the gene matches. The germline CDR1 and CDR2 sequences are MNHEY and SMNVEV (reference sequence). DNA of the CDR3: TGTGCCAGCAGTTTGGGACTAGCGGGAAGAGATACGCAGTATTTT. Translated: CASSLGLAGRDTQYF.